The rows below give T cell receptor beta chains drawn from one sample of a study of early stage breast cancer tumors. The protocol was immunoSEQ multiplex PCR, while the TCRdb copy is restricted to in-frame clones and leaves out a portion. The sample records around 11,000 clones, around 75% being singletons. The sample comprised breast tumor tissue. These TCRs come from a person aged 65 to 79 with breast cancer. The conserved cysteine and the conserved F or W are not part of the CDR3 here. Each record gives: J gene, V gene, CDR3 protein.

TRBJ1-3,TRBV29-1,SANNRGAGNTIY
TRBJ1-3,TRBV25-1,ASSDRGWDTIY
TRBJ2-7,TRBV29-1,SVGASGSYEQY
TRBJ1-2,TRBV6-1,ASSETPLQGWYGYT
TRBJ1-1,TRBV5-1,ASSLASDRGYTEAF
TRBJ2-3,TRBV5-1,ASSLDGGTQY
TRBJ1-5,TRBV29-1,SAGEGLGQPQH
TRBJ2-4,TRBV14,ASSQGQGLAKNIQY
TRBJ1-2,TRBV6-5,ASSFKGANYGYT
TRBJ1-1,TRBV2,ASSGQGTVTF
TRBJ1-1,TRBV7-9,ASSEPGGEAF
TRBJ1-4,TRBV5-1,ATKTDSGRGEKLF
TRBJ1-4,TRBV10-3,AISSGEKLF
TRBJ1-6,TRBV6-5,ASSYFPGRGGSPLH
TRBJ1-2,TRBV7-8,ASSFAGTGLGGYT
TRBJ1-2,TRBV5-4,ASSFVSGGDGYT
TRBJ1-1,TRBV19,ASSMGGEVGAF
TRBJ2-2,TRBV19,ASSILEVPGELF
TRBJ1-2,TRBV6-6,AILDRVEYT
TRBJ2-3,TRBV6-5,ASRTTGTNKNTQY
TRBJ1-2,TRBV4-1,ASSQVQGAVMRGYT
TRBJ1-2,TRBV6-6,ASRPDRENGYT
TRBJ2-5,TRBV14,ASSQGRGADQETQY
TRBJ1-5,TRBV19,ASSKTGALPNQPQH
TRBJ2-5,TRBV27,ASSSHGYYSRETQY
TRBJ2-1,TRBV7-2,ASSLGGLDEQF
TRBJ1-1,TRBV25-1,ASSEPGRHTEAF
TRBJ2-1,TRBV6-5,ASSWSARMEQF
TRBJ2-1,TRBV18,ASSPRTSGGGYNEQF
TRBJ2-3,TRBV6-5,ASSYRAGGDTQY
TRBJ1-1,TRBV9,ASSVGEGGAF
TRBJ1-2,TRBV19,ASSMGQIYGYT
TRBJ2-1,TRBV9,ASSAHGQVF
TRBJ2-7,TRBV4-1,ASSQDSAVRLARGEQY